This entry lists 7 T cell receptor beta chains sequenced from one sample in a study of cytomegalovirus exposure and HLA in healthy donors. 60 Vbeta and 13 Jbeta primers were used in PCR. The table came from immunoSEQ multiplex PCR; TCRdb's copy has only in-frame clones and leaves some out. The table records 100,000 to 140,000 clones, around 73% of them present only once. The source material was PBMCs. All receptors derive from a man younger than 40 in good health and CMV-seronegative.

This clone was detected a few times. The chain has TRBV19 and TRBJ2-1; D is possibly TRBD1 (6 bases). This CDR3 has 15 residues. Trimming shortened V by 3 bases and J by 8 bases, and 17 bases separated the two germline ends. Germline lookup yields CDR1 LNHDA and CDR2 SQIVND (reference sequence). CDR3 loop: CASSMGQGMIDEQFF. Written as DNA, the CDR3 is TGTGCCAGTAGTATGGGGCAGGGGATGATTGATGAGCAGTTCTTC.

This clone was seen only a few times. The rearrangement uses TRBV7-3 and TRBJ1-5; D not certain. CDR1 and CDR2 from the germline V gene are SGHTA and FQGTGA. There are 13 residues in the CDR3. Between the trimmed V and J ends, which lost 5 bases and 6 bases, there was a span of 11 bases. CDR3 region: CASSPRAGQPQHF. The CDR3 nucleotides are TGTGCCAGCAGCCCAAGGGCGGGTCAGCCCCAGCATTTT.

This sequence joins TRBV27 and TRBJ2-5; 7 nucleotides agree with TRBD2. Germline CDR1 reads MNHEY; CDR2 reads SMNVEV (reference sequence). The V and J ends lost 2 bases and 4 bases, in that order; junction bases with no gene match: 7. The CDR3 is 15 amino acids. CDR3 sequence: CASSLGSGVGETQYF. CDR3 DNA: TGTGCCAGCAGTTTAGGCAGCGGGGTCGGAGAGACCCAGTACTTC.

The rearrangement joins TRBV7-9 to TRBJ2-1; 11 bases agree with TRBD2. J was trimmed by 15 bases and V by 4 bases; bases with no gene match: 17. Germline assignment: CDR1 SEHNR and CDR2 FQNEAQ (reference sequence). There are 16 residues in the CDR3. CDR3 region: CASSSMGGVAGGPPFF. The DNA of the CDR3 is TGTGCCAGCAGCTCCATGGGGGGTGTAGCGGGAGGGCCTCCGTTCTTC.

The V call is TRBV28, the J call TRBJ2-7, with D possibly matching TRBD2 (6 bases). With 6 bases removed from V and 4 bases from J, the gap between germline ends came to 13 bases. From germline, CDR1 is MDHEN and CDR2 SYDVKM. This CDR3 is 13 amino acids long. CDR3 sequence: CASRRTSPYEQYF. The CDR3 nucleotides read TGTGCCAGCAGGCGAACTAGCCCGTACGAGCAGTACTTC. Supplemented by reference TRBV28 and TRBJ2-7, the full variable domain reads DVKVTQSSRYLVKRTGEKVFLECVQDMDHENMFWYRQDPGLGLRLIYFSYDVKMKEKGDIPEGYSVSREKKERFSLILESASTNQTSMYLCASRRTSPYEQYFGPGTRLTVT.

The V and J genes are TRBV28 and TRBJ1-2; tentative D call: TRBD1 (5 bases). The CDR3 length is 14 residues. With 10 bases removed from V and 2 bases from J, the gap between germline ends came to 17 bases. Germline assignment: CDR1 MDHEN and CDR2 SYDVKM. DNA for the CDR3: TGTGCCACCCGGGACTTAGGGAAAAACTATGGCTACACCTTC. This codes for CATRDLGKNYGYTF.

This clone was counted a few times. CDR3 coding DNA: TGTGCCATCAGTGTGCAGGGGTACGAGCAGTACTTC. Translating gives CAISVQGYEQYF. V gene TRBV10-3 combines with J gene TRBJ2-7; the D gene is possibly TRBD1 (6 bases). Germline CDR1 ENHRY, CDR2 SYGVKD. The CDR3 sequence is 12 residues long. Trimming removed 4 bases from V and 4 bases from J, with 8 bases in between.